The next 30 T cell receptor beta chains were all read from a single sample in a study of T cell repertoires in aging, cancer and after chemotherapy. Peripheral blood genomic DNA, not sorted cells or RNA, was the template. A mixed TRB-A/B primer pool amplified rearranged TRB by multiplex touch-down PCR. TCRdb reprocessed the multiplex PCR reads via MiXCR and lists one record per CDR3 protein. The table shows approximately 600 distinct CDR3 sequences, with 45% to 60% occurring only once. The sample taken for sequencing was blood. All receptors come from a human donor in good health.

This clonotype qualifies as medium-sized (0.01 to 0.1%). The rearrangement joins TRBV20-1 to TRBJ1-2; possible D gene TRBD1, 6 bases. With 2 bases removed from V and 10 bases from J, the gap between germline ends came to 14 bases. The CDR3 is made up of 12 amino acids. In germline, CDR1 is DFQATT, CDR2 SNEGSKA (reference sequence). The CDR3 loop reads CSARKGDTSYTF. The CDR3 coding sequence is TGCAGTGCTAGAAAGGGGGACACCTCCTACACCTTC.

The J gene is TRBJ1-5, the V gene TRBV19; 10 nucleotides align to TRBD1. The V segment lost 5 bases and the J segment 6 bases; nucleotides outside the gene matches: 10. The germline V gene encodes CDR1 LNHDA and CDR2 SQIVND (reference sequence). The CDR3 contains 16 residues. The CDR3 reads CASSPAGQGVSQPQHF. Written as DNA, the CDR3 is TGTGCCAGTAGTCCCGCCGGACAGGGGGTATCTCAGCCCCAGCATTTT.

CDR3 bases: TGTGCCAGCAGCCGCAGGGACTCTGAAGCTTTCTTT. Translating it yields CASSRRDSEAFF. J is TRBJ1-1 and V is TRBV28; a possible D gene is TRBD1 (5 bases). V lost 6 bases, J lost 6 bases, and 11 bases lay in between. The CDR3 contains 12 residues. Germline values: CDR1 MDHEN, CDR2 SYDVKM.

This clonotype was recorded a few times. The chain carries TRBV24-1 and TRBJ2-2; D gene uncertain. Germline CDR1 is KGHDR and CDR2 is SFDVKD. This CDR3 is 14 amino acids long. Trimming left V 4 bases short and J 3 bases short, with 8 bases between. The CDR3 DNA reads TGTGCCACCAGTGAAAACAGAGACACCGGGGAGCTGTTTTTT. Its protein is CATSENRDTGELFF.

This clonotype was seen a single time. J is TRBJ2-3 and V is TRBV27; D is possibly TRBD2 (6 bases). Germline values: CDR1 MNHEY, CDR2 SMNVEV (reference sequence). V dropped 5 bases and J dropped 0 bases, with 12 bases sitting between them. This CDR3 comprises 15 residues. The CDR3 protein is CASSDRSGSTDTQYF. The CDR3 nucleotides are TGTGCCAGCAGTGACCGGAGCGGGAGCACAGATACGCAGTATTTT.

The V and J genes are TRBV9 and TRBJ2-2; D call uncertain. The length of the CDR3 is 14 residues. V was cut by 0 bases and J by 1 base, with 4 bases left in between. From germline, CDR1 is SGDLS and CDR2 YYNGEE. CDR3 protein: CASSVGVNTGELFF. DNA for the CDR3: TGTGCCAGCAGCGTAGGGGTGAACACCGGGGAGCTGTTTTTT. The whole variable domain, remainder taken from reference TRBV9 and TRBJ2-2, is DSGVTQTPKHLITATGQRVTLRCSPRSGDLSVYWYQQSLDQGLQFLIQYYNGEERAKGNILERFSAQQFPDLHSELNLSSLELGDSALYFCASSVGVNTGELFFGEGSRLTVL.

This clonotype was found once. CDR3 in DNA: TGCAGCGCCCTAAGGGACGCATCCTACGAGCAGTACTTC. Protein sequence: CSALRDASYEQYF. The chain has TRBV29-1 and TRBJ2-7; perhaps D is TRBD1 or TRBD2 (5 bases each). V was pared by 7 bases and J by 1 base, with 14 bases between. The CDR3 covers 13 residues. Germline CDR1 SQVTM, CDR2 ANQGSEA.

Here the CDR3 reads CASSAGQGRPTNEKLFF. For the CDR3, the DNA is TGTGCCAGTAGTGCCGGACAGGGGAGACCAACTAATGAAAAACTGTTTTTT. The J gene is TRBJ1-4, the V gene TRBV19; TRBD1 matches at 9 bases. The CDR3 is 17 amino acids. Germline V CDR1 and CDR2: LNHDA, SQIVND (reference sequence). The V and J ends lost 5 bases and 0 bases, in that order; junction bases with no gene match: 7.

This chain connects TRBV5-6 to TRBJ2-5, with 14 bases aligning to TRBD2. The junction had 7 bases not matched to a gene; V was cut back by 4 bases and J by 2 bases. CDR1 SGHDT and CDR2 YYEEEE come from the germline V gene. CDR3 length equals 17 residues. CDR3 amino acids: CASSRRGTSGGQETQYF. The CDR3 bases are TGTGCCAGCAGCCGCAGAGGGACTAGCGGGGGACAAGAGACCCAGTACTTC. The full variable domain, its missing parts supplied by reference TRBV5-6 and TRBJ2-5, is DAGVTQSPTHLIKTRGQQVTLRCSPKSGHDTVSWYQQALGQGPQFIFQYYEEEERQRGNFPDRFSGHQFPNYSSELNVNALLLGDSALYLCASSRRGTSGGQETQYFGPGTRLLVL.

This clonotype is labeled large. The chain employs TRBV6-1 and TRBJ1-2; D gene ambiguous. Per germline, CDR1 MNHNS and CDR2 SASEGT. The CDR3 runs 14 residues. Trimming stripped 3 bases from V and 4 bases from J, with 12 bases between. CDR3 in DNA: TGTGCCAGCAGTGATGGTCAGGACCCCTATGGCTACACCTTC. This sequence encodes CASSDGQDPYGYTF.

The genes are TRBV7-6 and TRBJ2-1, with 10 positions matching TRBD2. The trim removed 0 bases at V and 7 bases at J, leaving 9 bases unmatched. This CDR3 spans 17 amino acids. Germline CDR1 and CDR2: SGHVS and FNYEAQ. In nucleotides, the CDR3 is TGTGCCAGCAGCTTAGCGCCAGCGGGGGGGCCTCGAAATGAGCAGTTCTTC. Its protein product is CASSLAPAGGPRNEQFF.

This clonotype ranks as hyperexpanded. The chain carries TRBV19 and TRBJ2-1; 12 nucleotides agree with TRBD2. Germline CDR1 is LNHDA and CDR2 is SQIVND (reference sequence). This CDR3 region has 16 residues. The V segment lost 5 bases and the J segment 3 bases; nucleotides outside the gene matches: 5. The CDR3 DNA is TGTGCCAGTAGTCCTAGCGGGAGGGGTTACTACAATGAGCAGTTCTTC. This encodes CASSPSGRGYYNEQFF.

By share, this clonotype ranks as large (0.1 to 1%). The chain couples TRBV5-4 to TRBJ1-2; D is undetermined. The germline V gene has CDR1 SGHNT and CDR2 YYREEE (reference sequence). This CDR3 is 15 amino acids long. Trimming shortened V by 0 bases and J by 4 bases, and 13 bases separated the two germline ends. CDR3 sequence: CASSLVGAIGYGYTF. The DNA for the CDR3 is TGTGCCAGCAGCTTGGTCGGAGCAATCGGCTATGGCTACACCTTC.

The V gene is TRBV2, the J gene TRBJ1-5; TRBD1 matches 9 bases. The CDR3 contains 16 residues. The J segment lost 1 base and the V segment lost 6 bases, leaving 7 bases of the junction unmatched. Germline V gives CDR1 SNHLY, CDR2 FYNNEI. The CDR3 DNA sequence: TGTGCCAGCAGCGCACAGGGGGCGGGCAGCAATCAGCCCCAGCATTTT. It yields the protein CASSAQGAGSNQPQHF.

This clonotype is labeled as medium-sized. The chain's CDR3 is CATRTAGQGSKVDEQFF. As DNA, the CDR3 is TGCGCCACCAGGACTGCGGGCCAGGGGAGTAAAGTAGATGAGCAGTTCTTC. The rearrangement joins TRBV10-2 to TRBJ2-1, with D tentatively TRBD1 (6 bases). The CDR3 is 17 amino acids. Germline V gene sequence: CDR1 WSHSY, CDR2 SAAADI. Trimming took off 10 bases at V and 8 bases at J, with 30 bases between the two ends.

This clonotype is labeled as large. This chain joins TRBV6-6 and TRBJ2-7; 7 bases map to TRBD2. Germline CDR1 reads MNHNY; CDR2 reads SVGAGI (reference sequence). The ends lost 2 bases at V and 1 base at J; junction bases unmatched: 5. The CDR3 length is 15 residues. CDR3 coding DNA: TGTGCCAGCAGTTACGTCCAGCGGGGTTCCTACGAGCAGTACTTC. As protein: CASSYVQRGSYEQYF.

This clonotype is large (0.1 to 1%). This chain uses TRBV7-6 with TRBJ2-1; the D gene is possibly TRBD2 (5 bases). Trimming shortened V by 4 bases and J by 12 bases, and 19 bases separated the two germline ends. Germline-derived CDR1 and CDR2 are SGHVS and FNYEAQ. CDR3 length: 14 amino acids. CDR3 in DNA: TGTGCCAGCAGCTCAGCGGAAAATGGTTTAGGGCAGTTCTTC. This translates into CASSSAENGLGQFF.

V gene TRBV6-6 combines with J gene TRBJ2-1; 10 bases map to TRBD2. This CDR3 spans 16 amino acids. Germline V CDR1 and CDR2: MNHNY, SVGAGI (reference sequence). The trim removed 6 bases at V and 3 bases at J, leaving 8 bases unmatched. The CDR3 nucleotides read TGTGCCAGCAGGTATTTCACTAGCGGGATCTACAATGAGCAGTTCTTC. It specifies CASRYFTSGIYNEQFF.

This clonotype was observed a few times. In DNA, the CDR3 is TGCAGCGTCGCTGACAGGGCAACCGGGGAGCTGTTTTTT. The encoded protein is CSVADRATGELFF. J is TRBJ2-2 and V is TRBV29-1, with 7 bases aligning to TRBD1. Germline loops: CDR1 SQVTM, CDR2 ANQGSEA. The CDR3 spans 13 residues. Trimming at V came to 6 bases and at J to 5 bases, leaving 6 bases not matched to a gene.

This clonotype is hyperexpanded within its sample. The rearrangement joins TRBV29-1 to TRBJ1-4, with 9 bases lining up with TRBD1. Germline V gene lookup returns CDR1 SQVTM and CDR2 ANQGSEA. The CDR3 length is 15 residues. Germline trimming cut 7 bases from V and 4 bases from J; bases unmatched to any gene: 10. In DNA, the CDR3 is TGCAGCGCTCAGGGGGGGACAGGGATTAATGAAAAACTGTTTTTT. Translating gives CSAQGGTGINEKLFF.

By frequency in the sample, this clonotype is large (0.1 to 1%). This chain uses TRBV6-6 with TRBJ1-2; 8 bases match TRBD1. The V gene's germline CDR1 is MNHNY and CDR2 SVGAGI (reference sequence). The CDR3 is 14 amino acids. V trimming: 2 bases; J trimming: 5 bases; junction bases outside the gene matches: 4. CDR3: CASSYQQGEYGYTF. The CDR3, as DNA: TGTGCCAGCAGTTACCAACAGGGGGAATATGGCTACACCTTC.

The chain couples TRBV30 to TRBJ1-4; no firm D call. Trimming took off 2 bases at V and 5 bases at J, with 6 bases between the two ends. The CDR3 spans 12 residues. Germline loops: CDR1 GTSNPN, CDR2 SVGIG (reference sequence). Here the CDR3 DNA reads TGTGCCTGGAGTAGGCTGAATGAAAAACTGTTTTTT. Amino acids: CAWSRLNEKLFF.

V gene TRBV19 combines with J gene TRBJ1-5; 9 positions match TRBD1. The CDR3 is 15 residues long. The germline gives CDR1 LNHDA, CDR2 SQIVND (reference sequence). With V trimmed by 5 bases and J by 3 bases, 5 bases remained unmatched. The CDR3 DNA reads TGTGCCAGTAGTGGACAGGGGAGCGACAATCAGCCCCAGCATTTT. Its protein is CASSGQGSDNQPQHF.

The J gene is TRBJ1-1, the V gene TRBV29-1; no reliable D call. This CDR3 comprises 12 residues. Germline lookup yields CDR1 SQVTM and CDR2 ANQGSEA. The V end was cut by 7 bases, the J end by 4 bases, with 13 bases between. CDR3 sequence (DNA): TGCAGCGGAAGGGAGGAGAGCACTGAAGCTTTCTTT. Translated: CSGREESTEAFF.

There are a few counts of this clonotype. The genes are TRBV4-2 and TRBJ2-1, with 12 bases lining up with TRBD2. This CDR3 comprises 21 residues. CDR1 and CDR2 (germline): LGHNA, YNFKEQ. V dropped 2 bases and J dropped 1; count of bases not matched to a gene: 15. In nucleotides, the CDR3 is TGTGCCAGCAGCCAAAGAAGGTCTAGCGGGGGGGTGGTTGTTTCCTACAATGAGCAGTTCTTC. Translated, it gives CASSQRRSSGGVVVSYNEQFF.

This clonotype turned up a few times. The chain uses TRBV6-5 and TRBJ2-5, with D tentatively TRBD1 or TRBD2 (6 bases each). Per germline, CDR1 MNHEY and CDR2 SVGAGI. The CDR3 runs 18 residues. The V gene lost 2 bases and the J gene lost 0 bases, with 19 bases spanning the gap. CDR3 sequence (DNA): TGTGCCAGCAGTTACGGGTGGTTGGGGGGCGCGCACCAAGAGACCCAGTACTTC. Amino acids: CASSYGWLGGAHQETQYF.

The chain couples TRBV7-6 to TRBJ2-2; 11 bases agree with TRBD1. V gave up 6 bases and J gave up 4 bases; unmatched junction bases: 4. The CDR3 has 15 residues. Germline V lookup: CDR1 SGHVS, CDR2 FNYEAQ. CDR3 nucleotides: TGTGCCAGCAGGCCAGGGACAGGGGGCACCGGGGAGCTGTTTTTT. It specifies CASRPGTGGTGELFF.

The chain joins TRBV7-9 to TRBJ2-5; D tentatively fits TRBD1 or TRBD2 (5 bases each). V was cut by 0 bases and J by 4 bases, with 6 bases left in between. This CDR3 contains 13 residues. Germline-derived CDR1 and CDR2 are SEHNR and FQNEAQ (reference sequence). CDR3 DNA sequence: TGTGCCAGCAGCTTAGCAGGGACAGAGACCCAGTACTTC. Its translation is CASSLAGTETQYF.

CDR3 nucleotide sequence: TGTGCCAGCAGCTTGCGACTAGCGGGAGCTGAGACCCAGTACTTC. Amino acid sequence: CASSLRLAGAETQYF. V usage is TRBV5-6 and J usage is TRBJ2-5, with 12 bases identical to TRBD2. Per the germline V gene, CDR1 is SGHDT and CDR2 is YYEEEE. This CDR3 comprises 15 residues. With 1 base clipped from V and 5 bases from J, the junction kept 3 bases outside the gene matches. Together with reference TRBV5-6 and TRBJ2-5, the CDR3 gives the full variable domain: DAGVTQSPTHLIKTRGQQVTLRCSPKSGHDTVSWYQQALGQGPQFIFQYYEEEERQRGNFPDRFSGHQFPNYSSELNVNALLLGDSALYLCASSLRLAGAETQYFGPGTRLLVL.

The chain combines TRBV29-1 with TRBJ1-3; 8 bases agree with TRBD1. The CDR3 length is 12 residues. Germline values: CDR1 SQVTM, CDR2 ANQGSEA. V lost 5 bases to trimming and J lost 5 bases; unmatched junction nucleotides: 2. Here the CDR3 reads CSVQGARNTIYF. CDR3 nucleotides: TGCAGCGTTCAGGGGGCGCGAAACACCATATATTTT.